The rows below give T cell receptor beta chains drawn from one sample of a study of blood T cells in healthy people across ages. TCRdb ran MiXCR on the 5' RACE reads and lists one entry per CDR3 protein. The sample lists 780,000 or so distinct CDR3 sequences, about 25% seen once, with under 4% in the top ten. The same data also went into a second study, on T cells of mothers and their children.

Sequences were obtained from blood. The receptors here all came from a boy aged 10-17 years in good health. The CDR3 runs from the conserved cysteine through the conserved F or W. Each record gives: D gene, J gene, clone size, CDR3 length, V gene, CDR3 DNA, CDR3 protein. The D gene is left open where the match is weak. Clone size is shown for a subset of rows, as once, few, many or a class of expanded clone.

d_call: TRBD1
j_call: TRBJ2-5
clone_size: NA
cdr3_length: 15
v_call: TRBV7-9
cdr3_nt: TGTGCCAGCAGCACAGAGGGACAGAGAGCCTACGAACAGTACTTC
cdr3_aa: CASSTEGQRAYEQYF

d_call: NA
j_call: TRBJ2-5
clone_size: few
cdr3_length: 14
v_call: TRBV7-9
cdr3_nt: TGTGCCAGCAGCTTAGTAGTGAAACAAGAGACCCAGTACTTC
cdr3_aa: CASSLVVKQETQYF

d_call: NA
j_call: TRBJ2-7
clone_size: NA
cdr3_length: 17
v_call: TRBV6-5
cdr3_nt: TGTGCCAGCAGTTACTCTGACGGGCTAGCCCCCGGCGACGAGCAGTACTTC
cdr3_aa: CASSYSDGLAPGDEQYF

d_call: TRBD2
j_call: TRBJ2-7
clone_size: NA
cdr3_length: 16
v_call: TRBV3-1
cdr3_nt: TGTGCCAGCAGCGATACCCCGGGACTAGCCCGCTACGAGCAGTACTTC
cdr3_aa: CASSDTPGLARYEQYF

d_call: NA
j_call: TRBJ2-5
clone_size: NA
cdr3_length: 17
v_call: TRBV28
cdr3_nt: TGTGCCAGCAGTTTAAGGGTCGGGACAACGTACCAAGAGACCCAGTACTTC
cdr3_aa: CASSLRVGTTYQETQYF

d_call: TRBD1
j_call: TRBJ1-2
clone_size: NA
cdr3_length: 15
v_call: TRBV29-1
cdr3_nt: TGCAGCGTACCGGGACAGGGGGCGCGGGGCTATGGCTACACCTTC
cdr3_aa: CSVPGQGARGYGYTF

d_call: TRBD1
j_call: TRBJ1-5
clone_size: NA
cdr3_length: 12
v_call: TRBV7-8
cdr3_nt: TGTGCCACCGGGACAGGGACTCAGCCCCAGCATTTT
cdr3_aa: CATGTGTQPQHF

d_call: TRBD1
j_call: TRBJ2-5
clone_size: few
cdr3_length: 15
v_call: TRBV9
cdr3_nt: TGTGCCAGCAGCGCCAGGGGACAGAAACAAGAGACCCAGTACTTC
cdr3_aa: CASSARGQKQETQYF

d_call: NA
j_call: TRBJ2-2
clone_size: NA
cdr3_length: 15
v_call: TRBV27
cdr3_nt: TGTGCCAGCAGTTTATCTTTAGGTCGATCCGGGGAGCTGTTTTTT
cdr3_aa: CASSLSLGRSGELFF

d_call: NA
j_call: TRBJ2-5
clone_size: NA
cdr3_length: 15
v_call: TRBV20-1
cdr3_nt: TGCAGTGCTAGAGCCGCCAGAGTTCCCCAAGAGACCCAGTACTTC
cdr3_aa: CSARAARVPQETQYF

d_call: NA
j_call: TRBJ2-7
clone_size: NA
cdr3_length: 14
v_call: TRBV6-5
cdr3_nt: TGTGCCAGCAGCAATGGGCAGGTTGGAGGGGGGCAGTACTTC
cdr3_aa: CASSNGQVGGGQYF

d_call: TRBD1
j_call: TRBJ1-2
clone_size: NA
cdr3_length: 13
v_call: TRBV29-1
cdr3_nt: TGCAGCGTTGAATCCTCAGAGAGGGGACAGCCGGTCTTC
cdr3_aa: CSVESSERGQPVF

d_call: NA
j_call: TRBJ2-7
clone_size: NA
cdr3_length: 14
v_call: TRBV27
cdr3_nt: TGTGCCAGCAGAATCAACGACTTGTACTACGAGCAGTACTTC
cdr3_aa: CASRINDLYYEQYF

d_call: TRBD2
j_call: TRBJ2-5
clone_size: few
cdr3_length: 16
v_call: TRBV5-1
cdr3_nt: TGCGCCAGCAGCTTGGGGTCTACGGGAGGCGGAGAGACCCAGTACTTC
cdr3_aa: CASSLGSTGGGETQYF

d_call: NA
j_call: TRBJ2-1
clone_size: NA
cdr3_length: 15
v_call: TRBV12-3/TRBV12-4
cdr3_nt: TGTGCCAGCAGTTTAGAGGGCGGGGACTACAATGAGCAGTTCTTC
cdr3_aa: CASSLEGGDYNEQFF